Below are 29 T cell receptor beta chains sequenced from a single sample in a study of control samples from healthy donors and cancer patients. Profiled with immunoSEQ multiplex PCR; TCRdb holds only in-frame clones, not every one. The table lists under 150,000 clones, over 90% of them singletons. The source material was blood. The receptors here all came from a man aged 30-40 years in good health.

The genes are TRBV27 and TRBJ2-7; 11 bases agree with TRBD1. Looked up from germline, CDR1 is MNHEY and CDR2 is SMNVEV (reference sequence). J gave up 3 bases and V 5 bases, and 3 bases lay outside the gene matches. There are 14 residues in the CDR3. Here the CDR3 DNA reads TGTGCCAGCAGTGACGGGACAGGGGGCTACGAGCAGTACTTC. This encodes CASSDGTGGYEQYF.

The chain combines TRBV2 with TRBJ2-5; D gene ambiguous. The CDR3 runs to 18 residues. The ends were cut back, 0 bases at V and 4 bases at J, with 21 bases in the middle. The germline gives CDR1 SNHLY, CDR2 FYNNEI. CDR3 nucleotides: TGTGCCAGCAGTGAAGCCGGCCCCCCGCCCCCCAAAGGAGAGACCCAGTACTTC. Translated, it gives CASSEAGPPPPKGETQYF.

This clone has only one observation. CDR3 sequence: CASSTSGPYNEQFF. In DNA, the CDR3 is TGTGCCAGCAGCACTAGCGGGCCCTACAATGAGCAGTTCTTC. The chain has TRBV2 and TRBJ2-1; TRBD2 aligns across 9 bases. Trimming cost V 6 bases and J 2 bases; bases outside gene matches: 2. From germline, CDR1 is SNHLY and CDR2 FYNNEI. CDR3 size: 14 residues.

The rearrangement links TRBV5-1 to TRBJ2-3, with 10 bases that match TRBD2. CDR3 length: 16 amino acids. Germline CDR1 SGHRS, CDR2 YFSETQ. V trimming: 1 base; J trimming: 2 bases; junction bases outside the gene matches: 4. The CDR3 here is CASSLTSGDLTDTQYF. The CDR3 DNA follows: TGCGCCAGCAGCTTGACTAGCGGGGACCTCACAGATACGCAGTATTTT.

V gene TRBV6-5 combines with J gene TRBJ1-2; 8 bases are shared with TRBD1. CDR1 is MNHEY and CDR2 is SVGAGI in the germline V gene. Losses at the gene ends were 4 bases for V and 2 bases for J; bases not matched to a gene: 3. The CDR3 sequence is 14 residues long. This CDR3 reads CASSSDRANYGYTF. In nucleotides, the CDR3 is TGTGCCAGCAGTTCGGACAGGGCGAACTATGGCTACACCTTC.

This sequence joins TRBV27 and TRBJ2-5; unclear D gene. V was clipped by 5 bases and J by 5 bases, with 9 bases between them. Germline values: CDR1 MNHEY, CDR2 SMNVEV (reference sequence). The CDR3 extends over 12 amino acids. The CDR3 nucleotides are TGTGCCAGCAGTGGCCCAGAGGAGACCCAGTACTTC. It yields the protein CASSGPEETQYF.

The rearrangement links TRBV27 to TRBJ1-2; D possibly corresponds to TRBD1 (6 bases). V was cut by 4 bases and J by 8 bases, with 20 bases left in between. CDR1 and CDR2 from the germline V gene are MNHEY and SMNVEV (reference sequence). This CDR3 is 15 amino acids long. The CDR3 here is CASSSQQGRLEGYTF. The CDR3 DNA sequence: TGTGCCAGCAGTTCCCAACAGGGAAGATTGGAAGGCTACACCTTC.

The gene calls are TRBV9 and TRBJ2-2; 7 bases match TRBD1. The germline V gene encodes CDR1 SGDLS and CDR2 YYNGEE. V trimming: 4 bases; J trimming: 6 bases; junction bases outside the gene matches: 6. This CDR3 region has 14 residues. The CDR3 region is CASSPAGGPGELFF. The CDR3, as DNA: TGTGCCAGCAGCCCCGCAGGGGGTCCCGGGGAGCTGTTTTTT.

The rearrangement links TRBV6-4 to TRBJ2-3, with 9 bases identical to TRBD2. V lost 2 bases to trimming and J lost 5 bases; unmatched junction nucleotides: 14. The CDR3 is made up of 18 amino acids. Per germline, CDR1 MRHNA and CDR2 SNTAGT. CDR3: CASSDRLPSGGYVDTQYF. CDR3 bases: TGTGCCAGCAGTGACAGGCTCCCAAGCGGGGGGTATGTAGATACGCAGTATTTT.

This CDR3 reads CASSYSEWSLNTEAFF. CDR3 DNA: TGTGCCAGCAGTTACTCGGAATGGTCCTTGAACACTGAAGCTTTCTTT. The V and J genes are TRBV6-5 and TRBJ1-1; no reliable D call. The germline V gene has CDR1 MNHEY and CDR2 SVGAGI. The CDR3 is 16 amino acids. Trimming left V 0 bases short and J 0 bases short, with 11 bases between.

The chain recombines TRBV11-2 with TRBJ2-1, with D uncertain. The CDR3 runs to 12 residues. The ends were cut back, 5 bases at V and 11 bases at J, with 13 bases in the middle. CDR1 and CDR2 from the germline V gene are SGHAT and FQNNGV. Here the CDR3 reads CASSPESPQQFF. The CDR3 nucleotides are TGTGCCAGCAGCCCGGAGTCCCCTCAGCAGTTCTTC.

The chain joins TRBV7-2 to TRBJ2-7; 11 bases are a match to TRBD2. The CDR3 runs 17 residues. The ends lost 5 bases at V and 0 bases at J; junction bases unmatched: 9. The V gene's germline CDR1 is SGHTA and CDR2 FQGNSA. CDR3 region: CASSRTSGPRSSYEQYV. DNA of the CDR3: TGTGCCAGCAGCAGGACTAGCGGGCCTAGGAGCTCCTACGAGCAGTACGTC.

The chain couples TRBV30 to TRBJ2-2; D is uncertain. The CDR3 totals 15 residues. Deletions cut 1 base from V and 0 bases from J, with 9 bases between. Germline CDR1 and CDR2: GTSNPN and SVGIG (reference sequence). The CDR3 nucleotides read TGTGCCTGGAGTGGAACAGATTCGAACACCGGGGAGCTGTTTTTT. It codes for CAWSGTDSNTGELFF.

The chain couples TRBV7-9 to TRBJ2-1; 12 nucleotides align to TRBD2. The CDR3 is made up of 19 amino acids. Germline V gene sequence: CDR1 SEHNR, CDR2 FQNEAQ (reference sequence). V gave up 3 bases and J gave up 0 bases; unmatched junction bases: 9. CDR3 bases: TGTGCCAGCAGCTTGTTTCGACTAGCGGGGGCCAGCTCCTACAATGAGCAGTTCTTC. This codes for CASSLFRLAGASSYNEQFF.

The chain couples TRBV7-9 to TRBJ2-3; D gene ambiguous. Germline V lookup: CDR1 SEHNR, CDR2 FQNEAQ (reference sequence). The V and J ends lost 1 base and 1 base respectively, with 6 bases between them. The CDR3 is 14 amino acids. The CDR3 spells CASSLDRGTDTQYF. The CDR3 region has the DNA TGTGCCAGCAGCTTAGATAGGGGCACAGATACGCAGTATTTT.

CDR3 loop: CASSLSDGANVLTF. CDR3 DNA sequence: TGTGCCAGCAGCTTGAGTGACGGGGCCAACGTCCTGACTTTC. V is TRBV5-8 and J is TRBJ2-6; D is unresolved. Germline loops: CDR1 SGHTS, CDR2 YDEGEE. V lost 1 base, J lost 4 bases, and 6 bases lay in between. CDR3 length equals 14 residues.

The chain links TRBV27 to TRBJ1-1; D gene ambiguous. Trimming removed 3 bases at V and 0 bases at J, with 11 bases between. This CDR3 region has 15 residues. Germline assignment: CDR1 MNHEY and CDR2 SMNVEV (reference sequence). Written as DNA, the CDR3 is TGTGCCAGCAGTTTGGTTCGGACCATGAACACTGAAGCTTTCTTT. This encodes CASSLVRTMNTEAFF.

The J gene is TRBJ2-3, the V gene TRBV5-5, with D unresolved. V lost 1 base and J 2 bases, leaving 8 bases between the germline ends. The length of the CDR3 is 14 residues. Germline V CDR1 and CDR2: SGHKS, YYEKEE (reference sequence). CDR3 coding DNA: TGTGCCAGCAGCTTGCGGCAGACCACAGATACGCAGTATTTT. Its translation is CASSLRQTTDTQYF. Complete variable domain (other parts from reference TRBV5-5 and TRBJ2-3): DAGVTQSPTHLIKTRGQQVTLRCSPISGHKSVSWYQQVLGQGPQFIFQYYEKEERGRGNFPDRFSARQFPNYSSELNVNALLLGDSALYLCASSLRQTTDTQYFGPGTRLTVL.

This clone is a singleton in its sample. V and J are TRBV28 and TRBJ2-2, with 9 positions matching TRBD2. The CDR3 loop spans 17 amino acids. CDR1 is MDHEN and CDR2 is SYDVKM in the germline V gene. V shed 3 bases, J shed 3 bases, and the junction held 8 bases outside the gene matches. In DNA form, the CDR3 reads TGTGCCAGCAGTTTGAGAGCGGGGGGCCCTCACACCGGGGAGCTGTTTTTT. Amino acids: CASSLRAGGPHTGELFF.

The chain has TRBV11-2 and TRBJ2-1; D remains ambiguous. V dropped 7 bases and J dropped 14 bases, with 12 bases sitting between them. The germline V gene has CDR1 SGHAT and CDR2 FQNNGV. There are 10 residues in the CDR3. The DNA for the CDR3 is TGTGCCAGCAAAAGAGAGTTAGAGTTCTTC. It specifies CASKRELEFF.

The CDR3 coding sequence is TGTGCCTGGGCGCCTCGACAGGGAGGCAATCAGCCCCAGCATTTT. It encodes CAWAPRQGGNQPQHF. The chain combines TRBV30 with TRBJ1-5, with TRBD1 identical over 7 bases. Trimming cost V 5 bases and J 2 bases; bases outside gene matches: 9. The CDR3 has 15 amino acids. Germline V gene sequence: CDR1 GTSNPN, CDR2 SVGIG (reference sequence).

This clone was observed a single time. V and J are TRBV6-5 and TRBJ1-1; D may be TRBD1 (5 bases). The CDR3 runs 13 residues. Germline CDR1 MNHEY, CDR2 SVGAGI. Trimming stripped 7 bases from V and 6 bases from J, with 15 bases between. The CDR3 DNA is TGTGCCAGCACCCGAGGGGTCGGGGCTGAAGCTTTCTTT. Translation gives CASTRGVGAEAFF.

The chain combines TRBV5-4 with TRBJ1-4; TRBD1 aligns across 9 bases. Germline CDR1 SGHNT, CDR2 YYREEE (reference sequence). Losses at the gene ends were 1 base for V and 4 bases for J; bases not matched to a gene: 2. The CDR3 loop spans 15 amino acids. The CDR3 bases are TGTGCCAGCAGCTTGTCGGGACAGGGTAATGAAAAACTGTTTTTT. Translating it yields CASSLSGQGNEKLFF. Looking up the rest from reference TRBV5-4 and TRBJ1-4 gives the full variable domain: ETGVTQSPTHLIKTRGQQVTLRCSSQSGHNTVSWYQQALGQGPQFIFQYYREEENGRGNFPPRFSGLQFPNYSSELNVNALELDDSALYLCASSLSGQGNEKLFFGSGTQLSVL.

The chain joins TRBV6-5 to TRBJ1-6; a weak D match, TRBD1 (5 bases). This CDR3 has 15 amino acids. In germline, CDR1 is MNHEY, CDR2 SVGAGI. Trimming took 10 bases from V and 0 from J, leaving 13 bases between them. CDR3 coding DNA: TGTGCCACACGGGGCAGCGACTCCTATAATTCACCCCTCCACTTT. Protein sequence: CATRGSDSYNSPLHF.

The chain uses TRBV2 and TRBJ1-1; 9 bases match TRBD1. This CDR3 comprises 13 residues. Trimming cost V 1 base and J 12 bases; bases outside gene matches: 6. From germline, CDR1 is SNHLY and CDR2 FYNNEI. CDR3 DNA sequence: TGTGCCAGCAGTGAAGTACAGGGGGCAAGGACTTTCTTT. This codes for CASSEVQGARTFF.

The chain recombines TRBV20-1 with TRBJ2-7; the D is unclear. Germline assignment: CDR1 DFQATT and CDR2 SNEGSKA (reference sequence). This CDR3 is built from 14 residues. Trimming stripped 3 bases from V and 0 bases from J, with 12 bases between. The CDR3: CSASDVSSSYEQYF. Written as DNA, the CDR3 is TGCAGTGCTAGTGACGTTTCGAGCTCCTACGAGCAGTACTTC.

This sequence joins TRBV27 and TRBJ2-7, with 9 bases that match TRBD1. The ends lost 5 bases at V and 2 bases at J; junction bases unmatched: 10. Germline V gene sequence: CDR1 MNHEY, CDR2 SMNVEV (reference sequence). The CDR3 consists of 16 residues. CDR3 amino acids: CASSPSQGARTYEQYF. In DNA, the CDR3 is TGTGCCAGCAGTCCCTCACAGGGGGCGCGGACCTACGAGCAGTACTTC.

Only one count was recorded for this clone. The CDR3: CAWSTGLSRYGYTF. The CDR3 DNA reads as TGTGCCTGGAGTACAGGTTTAAGTCGCTATGGCTACACCTTC. The chain has TRBV30 and TRBJ1-2; perhaps TRBD1 as D (5 bases). The V end was cut by 2 bases, the J end by 4 bases, with 14 bases between. The V gene's germline CDR1 is GTSNPN and CDR2 SVGIG (reference sequence). CDR3 size: 14 residues.

V is TRBV5-5 and J is TRBJ1-2; D possibly corresponds to TRBD1 (5 bases). The CDR3 contains 18 residues. Trimming left V 1 base short and J 4 bases short, with 23 bases between. The germline V gene has CDR1 SGHKS and CDR2 YYEKEE (reference sequence). The CDR3 reads CASSLSLVGLMEIYGYTF. For the CDR3, the DNA is TGTGCCAGCAGCTTGTCTTTAGTGGGACTGATGGAGATCTATGGCTACACCTTC.